One T cell receptor (beta chain) is described in this entry. The data are from a study of blood T cell repertoires in COVID-19. About the research overall: Spain, Italy and the United States supplied samples that represented acute and convalescent COVID-19.

Per the authors' pipeline: It was from reference gene primer amplification that nucleated cell counts were estimated. TCRdb keeps only in-frame clones here, not all; method: immunoSEQ multiplex PCR. V and J calls and clone size are copied from that table; D and trimming were computed from the DNA. The sample carries hundreds of thousands of clones, roughly 86% recorded once. CDR3 size: 16 residues. The J segment lost 0 bases and the V segment lost 6 bases, leaving 6 bases of the junction unmatched. Germline CDR1 KGHSH, CDR2 LQKENI. What was sequenced was peripheral blood. The clonotype was recovered from a human donor in a cohort sampled during active COVID-19. The chain employs TRBV18 and TRBJ2-3, with 10 bases fitting TRBD1. CDR3 loop: CASSPRGQGSTDTQYF. The CDR3 coding sequence is TGTGCCAGCTCCCCCCGGGGACAGGGGAGCACAGATACGCAGTATTTT.